Presented here are 10 T cell receptor beta chains from one specimen sequenced in a study of TIL therapy for anti-PD-1-resistant metastatic lung cancer. Time point specified: pre-treatment sample, taken before nivolumab and TIL therapy. Sequencing used immunoSEQ v3. TCRdb's table, derived via immunoSEQ multiplex PCR, lists solely in-frame clones and lacks some. The sample holds approximately 50,000 clones, roughly four fifths seen once. Here the sequenced sample was blood, taken at baseline. The receptors originated from a person aged 30 to 80 with non-small cell lung cancer.

The chain recombines TRBV6-6 with TRBJ2-3, with a possible D match to TRBD2 (6 bases). This CDR3 region has 14 residues. Trimming shortened V by 5 bases and J by 8 bases, and 17 bases separated the two germline ends. The germline V gene has CDR1 MNHNY and CDR2 SVGAGI (reference sequence). DNA for the CDR3: TGTGCCAGCAGTGTCGGGACTCATCTAGGTACGCAGTATTTT. It yields the protein CASSVGTHLGTQYF.

The rearrangement uses TRBV10-3 and TRBJ2-1, with 13 bases matching TRBD2. The CDR3 sequence is 15 residues long. After removal of 6 bases from V and 9 bases from J, the junction contained 8 bases not matched to a gene. The germline gives CDR1 ENHRY, CDR2 SYGVKD. CDR3 amino acids: CAIRLGLAGESEQFF. CDR3 nucleotides: TGTGCCATCAGACTAGGACTAGCGGGAGAGAGTGAGCAGTTCTTC.

This chain connects TRBV28 to TRBJ1-4, with 8 positions matching TRBD1. CDR3 length: 14 residues. V lost 6 bases to trimming and J lost 3 bases; unmatched junction nucleotides: 3. CDR1 and CDR2 from the germline V gene are MDHEN and SYDVKM. As DNA, the CDR3 is TGTGCCAGCAGAACAGGGGGGGCTAATGAAAAACTGTTTTTT. Translating gives CASRTGGANEKLFF.

The chain employs TRBV9 and TRBJ1-6, with 11 nucleotides matching TRBD1. The CDR3 length is 16 residues. CDR1 and CDR2 from the germline V gene are SGDLS and YYNGEE. V shed 3 bases and J 4 bases; nucleotides not matched to a gene: 3. For the CDR3, the DNA is TGTGCCAGCAGCGGTGGACAGGGGGCTTATAATTCACCCCTCCACTTT. Amino acids: CASSGGQGAYNSPLHF. The full variable domain, in which reference TRBV9 and TRBJ1-6 provide the parts outside the CDR3, is DSGVTQTPKHLITATGQRVTLRCSPRSGDLSVYWYQQSLDQGLQFLIQYYNGEERAKGNILERFSAQQFPDLHSELNLSSLELGDSALYFCASSGGQGAYNSPLHFGNGTRLTVT.

The gene calls are TRBV18 and TRBJ1-3, with a possible D match to TRBD1 (5 bases). V shed 2 bases and J shed 0 bases, with 8 bases lying between them. The CDR3 is 15 amino acids. The germline CDR1 and CDR2 sequences are KGHSH and LQKENI. This CDR3 is CASSPSDNSGNTIYF. CDR3 coding DNA: TGTGCCAGCTCACCATCGGACAACTCTGGAAACACCATATATTTT.

The CDR3 DNA reads as TGTGCCAGCAGTGAAGCGACGGAGCGGTCGGGCTACACCTTC. Translated: CASSEATERSGYTF. The gene calls are TRBV6-1 and TRBJ1-2, with unresolved D. The CDR3 covers 14 residues. CDR1 MNHNS and CDR2 SASEGT come from the germline V gene. Trimming removed 0 bases at V and 8 bases at J, with 13 bases between.

The gene calls are TRBV9 and TRBJ2-5; 8 nucleotides match TRBD1. The CDR3 runs to 15 residues. The germline V gene has CDR1 SGDLS and CDR2 YYNGEE. Trimming took 0 bases from V and 5 from J; bases not matched to a gene: 6. Here the CDR3 reads CASSVAPGGRETQYF. The CDR3 coding sequence is TGTGCCAGCAGCGTAGCCCCAGGGGGCCGCGAGACCCAGTACTTC.

The rearrangement links TRBV7-3 to TRBJ2-1; 11 bases fit TRBD1. Trimming cost V 4 bases and J 9 bases; bases outside gene matches: 5. Germline V gene sequence: CDR1 SGHTA, CDR2 FQGTGA. This CDR3 is built from 14 residues. The CDR3 is CASSSGQGAGEQFF. The CDR3 DNA sequence: TGTGCCAGCAGCTCAGGACAGGGGGCCGGTGAGCAGTTCTTC.

V is TRBV7-9 and J is TRBJ2-1, with 12 bases lining up with TRBD2. CDR1 and CDR2 from the germline V gene are SEHNR and FQNEAQ (reference sequence). J was trimmed by 8 bases and V by 2 bases; bases with no gene match: 10. This CDR3 is built from 17 residues. The CDR3 region has the DNA TGTGCCAGCAGCTTAAAGGGGACTAGCGGGTCCTCTGATGAGCAGTTCTTC. It codes for CASSLKGTSGSSDEQFF.

The chain recombines TRBV9 with TRBJ2-5, with 7 bases that match TRBD1. V shed 0 bases and J 2 bases; nucleotides not matched to a gene: 4. The CDR3 has 15 residues. From germline, CDR1 is SGDLS and CDR2 YYNGEE. The CDR3 DNA is TGTGCCAGCAGCGTAGAGGGCAGGGGGCAAGAGACCCAGTACTTC. Its translation is CASSVEGRGQETQYF. Filled out from reference TRBV9 and TRBJ2-5, the complete variable domain reads DSGVTQTPKHLITATGQRVTLRCSPRSGDLSVYWYQQSLDQGLQFLIQYYNGEERAKGNILERFSAQQFPDLHSELNLSSLELGDSALYFCASSVEGRGQETQYFGPGTRLLVL.